A selection of T cell receptor beta chains follows, all from one sample in a study of technical replicates of blood from several donors. Using immunoSEQ multiplex PCR, the repertoire was profiled, and TCRdb retains in-frame clones only, with some absent. The table has approximately 70,000 clones, 95% to 96% seen once. The material sequenced was T cells isolated from PBMCs. The receptors were gathered from a human donor in good health. The CDR3 runs from the conserved cysteine through the conserved F or W. The order of the fields is V gene, J gene, D gene, clone size, CDR3 DNA, CDR3 protein. The D gene is left open where the match is weak. Size values are once, few and many counts, or a class for expanded clones, and some rows have none.

TRBV27	TRBJ1-5	TRBD1	.	TGTGCCAGCAGTGGACAGGGTGGCAATCAGCCCCAGCATTTT	CASSGQGGNQPQHF
TRBV5-5	TRBJ1-2	.	.	TGTGCCAGCAGCGACCAGGGGTGGATTTATGGCTACACCTTC	CASSDQGWIYGYTF
TRBV6-6	TRBJ1-1	.	.	TGTGCCAGCAGTCCTGGGAGGGAGTACACTGAAGCTTTCTTT	CASSPGREYTEAFF
TRBV30	TRBJ1-2	TRBD1	.	TGTGCCTGGAACCCGACAGGGTCGGGCTATGGCTACACCTTC	CAWNPTGSGYGYTF
TRBV2	TRBJ2-3	.	.	TGTGCCAGCAGTGAAGGCGGGGGCACAGATACGCAGTATTTT	CASSEGGGTDTQYF
TRBV27	TRBJ2-1	TRBD1	.	TGTGCCAGCAGTTGGGGGACAGGGAATGAGCAGTTCTTC	CASSWGTGNEQFF
TRBV30	TRBJ2-1	TRBD2	.	TGTGCCTGGAGTATCGCGCTACTACGCGGGGGGGCTGACAATGAGCAGTTCTTC	CAWSIALLRGGADNEQFF
TRBV6-1	TRBJ2-5	.	.	TGTGCCAGCAGTGGACGGGAGCAAGAGACCCAGTACTTC	CASSGREQETQYF
TRBV7-9	TRBJ1-1	.	.	TGTGCCAGCAGCTTGGGGGCGGGCGGAGCTTTCTTT	CASSLGAGGAFF
TRBV5-4	TRBJ2-7	TRBD2	.	TGTGCCAGCAGGACGGGAGGCTTAGCGGGGGGAACCGAGCAGTACTTC	CASRTGGLAGGTEQYF
TRBV11-2	TRBJ2-5	.	.	TGTGCCAGCAGCTTATTAGGTGGGCCCGCAGAGACCCAGTACTTC	CASSLLGGPAETQYF
TRBV11-2	TRBJ1-2	.	.	TGTGCCAGCAGCCCCCCCGGGAACCCCTATGGCTACACCTTC	CASSPPGNPYGYTF
TRBV4-1	TRBJ2-7	TRBD2	.	TGCGCCAGCAGCCAAGGGGGACTACCCCTAACCGAGCAGTACTTC	CASSQGGLPLTEQYF
TRBV10-3	TRBJ2-1	TRBD2	.	TGTGCCTTCAGGCGGGAGGGTTGGAATGAGCAGTTCTTC	CAFRREGWNEQFF
TRBV4-1	TRBJ1-1	.	.	TGCGCCAGCTCCGACGGGGGTCGAATGAACACTGAAGCTTTCTTT	CASSDGGRMNTEAFF
TRBV7-3	TRBJ2-1	.	.	TGTGCCAGCAGCTTAACACTCGGTCCTGAGCAGTTCTTC	CASSLTLGPEQFF
TRBV6-4	TRBJ2-3	.	few	TGTGCCAGCAGTGACTCGAGAGGGGGGGCAGATACGCAGTATTTT	CASSDSRGGADTQYF
TRBV7-8	TRBJ2-7	TRBD2	once	TGTGCCAGCAGCTTAGTGGTAGCGGGAACCTACGAGCAGTACTTC	CASSLVVAGTYEQYF
TRBV6-4	TRBJ2-2	.	.	TGTGCCAGCAGGCCTGAGGAAATCGGGGAGCTGTTTTTT	CASRPEEIGELFF
TRBV5-6	TRBJ1-5	.	once	TGTGCCAGCAGCCCCCGTCATGGGGCGTTTCAGCCCCAGCATTTT	CASSPRHGAFQPQHF
TRBV28	TRBJ2-5	TRBD2	.	TGTGCCAGCAGACCGATTGGACTAGCGACCAACCTGGGGCCCCAAGAGACCCAGTACTTC	CASRPIGLATNLGPQETQYF
TRBV6-1	TRBJ2-7	TRBD1	.	TGTGCCAGCAGTCTGACAGGGACCTACGAGCAGTACTTC	CASSLTGTYEQYF
TRBV27	TRBJ1-5	.	.	TGTGCCAGCAGGTTGAGATACGATCAGCCCCAGCATTTT	CASRLRYDQPQHF
TRBV30	TRBJ1-5	.	.	TGTGCCTGGAGTGTAGAAAACGGGCAGCCCCAGCATTTT	CAWSVENGQPQHF
TRBV6-1	TRBJ1-4	.	.	TGTGCCAGCAGTGAAGCCCTAGGCGGGACGATAAGAGAAAAACTGTTTTTT	CASSEALGGTIREKLFF
TRBV28	TRBJ1-1	.	few	TGTGCCAGTCATAACACTGAAGCTTTCTTT	CASHNTEAFF
TRBV6-5	TRBJ2-1	.	.	TGTGCCAGCCGAGCGGATTTGGTAGAGCAGTTCTTC	CASRADLVEQFF
TRBV28	TRBJ2-7	TRBD2	.	TGTGCCAGCAGGGGGAGCGGGAGGCCCGGCGAGCAGTACTTC	CASRGSGRPGEQYF
TRBV7-2	TRBJ1-6	TRBD1	.	TGTGCCAGCAAGGGACAGGGTAAAAATTCACCCCTCCACTTT	CASKGQGKNSPLHF
TRBV4-1	TRBJ2-7	.	.	TGCGCCAGCAGCCAAGGGCTAAGCGGCTCCTACGAGCAGTACTTC	CASSQGLSGSYEQYF
TRBV28	TRBJ2-5	.	.	TGTGCCAGCTACAGCGGGCCCCAAGAGACCCAGTACTTC	CASYSGPQETQYF